Included here is one TCR beta chain sequence, with context. Its antigen is undetermined. The sample is drawn from a study of CD8+ T cells in alopecia areata. Findings of the study overall: Lesional scalp, especially alopecia totalis/universalis, showed higher clonality than normal scalp. When scalp samples are sequenced, resident alphabeta T cells of normal skin are also captured.

As the sequencing template, cDNA was produced by extracting RNA and reverse transcribing it. Sequencing was performed with immunoSEQ multiplex PCR; in TCRdb, only in-frame clones are kept and a portion is missing. This repertoire shows 140,000 to 150,000 clones, 51% found once; its top ten account for 0.8% to 1%. V lost 4 bases to trimming and J lost 3 bases; unmatched junction nucleotides: 9. CDR3 length: 16 residues. CDR1 is LNHDA and CDR2 is SQIVND in the germline V gene (reference sequence). From alopecia areata patients, lesional scalp punch biopsies and peripheral blood were collected. Sorting from PBMCs produced CD4+ and CD8+ T cells.

V usage is TRBV19 and J usage is TRBJ1-5, with 7 nucleotides matching TRBD1. The TCR comes from a human donor with alopecia areata. Source: CD4+ T cells sorted from blood, taken at week 0. The DNA for the CDR3 is TGTGCCAGTAGTACGCCAACGGGACAGCTCAATCAGCCCCAGCATTTT. It translates to CASSTPTGQLNQPQHF.